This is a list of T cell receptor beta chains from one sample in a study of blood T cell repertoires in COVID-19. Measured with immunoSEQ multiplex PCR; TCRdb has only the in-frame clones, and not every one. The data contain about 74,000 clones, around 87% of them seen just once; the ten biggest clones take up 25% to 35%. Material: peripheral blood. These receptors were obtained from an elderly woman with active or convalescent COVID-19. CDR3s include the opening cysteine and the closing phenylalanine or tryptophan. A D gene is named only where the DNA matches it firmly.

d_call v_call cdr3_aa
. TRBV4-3 CASSQDILNTGELFF
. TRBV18 CASSPLSPSGLEQYF
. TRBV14 CASTKGRGYTGELFF
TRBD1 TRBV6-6 CASSQNRGWTYEQYF
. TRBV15 CATSSPMVSYEQYF
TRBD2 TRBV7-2 CASSTPTSISTDTQYF
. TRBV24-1 CATSDFSRRGPKNTEAFF
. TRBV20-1 CSAPITTEAFF
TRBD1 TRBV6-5 CASSYPGQGAGELFF
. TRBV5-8 CASSRKGSRNTQYF
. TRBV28 CASRLGGWNNEQYF
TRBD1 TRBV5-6 CASSWSGTANTEAFF
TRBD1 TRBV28 CASKPSRGSEKLFF
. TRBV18 CASSPFRGAVNTEAFF
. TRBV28 CASSTYGAATYEKLFF
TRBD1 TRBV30 CAWKQGNSPLHF
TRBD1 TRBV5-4 CASSSPSATGGYIQYF
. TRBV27 CASSLQGSGKTQYF
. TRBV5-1 CASSLGAGANTGELFF
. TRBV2 CASTGQGNTEAFF
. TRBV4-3 CASSQALGAGVYEQYF
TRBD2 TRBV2 CASSEVALAGGQVTDTQYF
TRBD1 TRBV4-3 CASSQDEGGQGATYEQYF
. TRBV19 CASSIDSATYAAYEQYF
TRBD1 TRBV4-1 CASSQFSGTGPSTDTQYF
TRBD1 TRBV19 CASSISSGQGVIGYTF
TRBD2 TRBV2 CASSPTSGDTDTQYF
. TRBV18 CASSRSTVNTGELFF
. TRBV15 CATSRGGTQDTQYF
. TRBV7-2 CASLRMGWTGELFF
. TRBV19 CASSIVGDTEAFF
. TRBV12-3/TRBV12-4 CASSPGGFGYTF
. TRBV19 CANTTDYYEQYF
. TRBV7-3 CASSDLINEQFF
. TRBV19 CASSIQNNQPQHF
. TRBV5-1 CASSLLFGDTGELFF
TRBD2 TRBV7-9 CASSLEAMTSGGAADTQYF
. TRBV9 CASSGRDFNSPLHF
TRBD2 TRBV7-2 CASSSEFRGQGSGIETQYF
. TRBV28 CASSLARDEQFF